What follows are 9 T cell receptor beta chains derived from one specimen sequenced in a study of CD8+ T cells in alopecia areata. RNA, once extracted, was reverse transcribed into cDNA for use as the sequencing template. TCRdb keeps only in-frame clones here, not all; method: immunoSEQ multiplex PCR. The sample comprises roughly 100,000 clones, 50% to 60% of which are singletons, and around 17% rests with the top ten. The treatment: oral pan-JAK inhibitor, 5-10 mg twice daily. Sequencing was performed on CD8+ T cells sorted from blood, taken at approximately week 61, from a patient treated with tofacitinib. These receptors were taken from a human donor with alopecia areata.

The chain employs TRBV6-5 and TRBJ1-2; 7 bases match TRBD1. The CDR3 length is 14 residues. The trim removed 5 bases at V and 4 bases at J, leaving 7 bases unmatched. Germline CDR1 and CDR2: MNHEY and SVGAGI. The CDR3 reads CASSPFAGGYGYTF. The CDR3 bases are TGTGCCAGCAGTCCTTTCGCAGGGGGCTATGGCTACACCTTC.

The chain links TRBV13 to TRBJ2-2; 9 bases fit TRBD2. Unmatched junction bases numbered 7, after V lost 1 base and J lost 1 base. This CDR3 spans 18 amino acids. The germline gives CDR1 PRHDT, CDR2 FYEKMQ (reference sequence). As DNA, the CDR3 is TGTGCCAGCAGCTTAGAGTCACTAGCGGGCGTGAACACCGGGGAGCTGTTTTTT. This gives the protein CASSLESLAGVNTGELFF.

This chain links TRBV13 with TRBJ1-6; D gene uncertain. V was cut by 3 bases and J by 5 bases, with 8 bases left in between. This CDR3 region has 14 residues. Germline CDR1 PRHDT, CDR2 FYEKMQ (reference sequence). Here the CDR3 DNA reads TGTGCCAGCAGCTTGGGCAGAAATAATTCACCCCTCCACTTT. Its protein is CASSLGRNNSPLHF.

This chain uses TRBV10-3 with TRBJ2-4; perhaps D is TRBD1 or TRBD2 (5 bases each). CDR1 ENHRY and CDR2 SYGVKD come from the germline V gene. The V end lost 3 bases, the J end lost 10 bases, and 16 bases lay between the germline ends. The CDR3 is made up of 14 amino acids. For the CDR3, the DNA is TGTGCCATCAGTGACCTAGGGACGCAGCGAATTCAGTACTTC. Its protein is CAISDLGTQRIQYF.

The V and J genes are TRBV29-1 and TRBJ2-5; D possibly uses TRBD1 or TRBD2 (6 bases each). The CDR3 has 11 residues. V lost 7 bases and J 5 bases, leaving 11 bases between the germline ends. Germline V gene sequence: CDR1 SQVTM, CDR2 ANQGSEA. Here the CDR3 DNA reads TGCAGCGGGAGGGGGGTGGAGACCCAGTACTTC. Residues: CSGRGVETQYF.

This clone showed up just a few times. The rearrangement uses TRBV2 and TRBJ2-4, with D possibly being TRBD2 (5 bases). The germline V gene has CDR1 SNHLY and CDR2 FYNNEI. V lost 8 bases to trimming and J lost 7 bases, with 9 bases between them. CDR3 length: 11 amino acids. This chain's CDR3 is CASVGGNIQYF. The CDR3 nucleotides read TGTGCCAGCGTGGGCGGGAACATTCAGTACTTC.

The rearrangement joins TRBV9 to TRBJ2-5; D might be TRBD2 (7 bases). Germline V CDR1 and CDR2: SGDLS, YYNGEE. V lost 0 bases and J 5 bases, leaving 20 bases between the germline ends. This CDR3 contains 17 residues. The CDR3 protein is CASSVGGGPTEGETQYF. The CDR3 nucleotides read TGTGCCAGCAGCGTAGGGGGGGGCCCCACTGAAGGGGAGACCCAGTACTTC. The full variable domain, its missing parts supplied by reference TRBV9 and TRBJ2-5, is DSGVTQTPKHLITATGQRVTLRCSPRSGDLSVYWYQQSLDQGLQFLIQYYNGEERAKGNILERFSAQQFPDLHSELNLSSLELGDSALYFCASSVGGGPTEGETQYFGPGTRLLVL.

CDR3 DNA: TGTGCCAGCAGTGAACTGACAGGGGCGGGGGGCTCCTACAATGAGCAGTTCTTC. Translation gives CASSELTGAGGSYNEQFF. The chain carries TRBV2 and TRBJ2-1; D may be TRBD1 or TRBD2 (8 bases each). V lost 2 bases and J lost 0, with 17 bases in between. The CDR3 totals 18 residues. Germline V CDR1 and CDR2: SNHLY, FYNNEI.

J is TRBJ2-7 and V is TRBV7-9, with 7 nucleotides matching TRBD1. The CDR3 covers 17 residues. Losses at the gene ends were 4 bases for V and 5 bases for J; bases not matched to a gene: 17. Germline V CDR1 and CDR2: SEHNR, FQNEAQ (reference sequence). The CDR3: CASSYLSRLRDSNEQYF. The DNA for the CDR3 is TGTGCCAGCAGCTATCTCTCAAGACTCCGGGACAGTAACGAGCAGTACTTC. The entire variable domain, with the rest obtained from reference TRBV7-9 and TRBJ2-7, is as follows: DTGVSQNPRHKITKRGQNVTFRCDPISEHNRLYWYRQTLGQGPEFLTYFQNEAQLEKSRLLSDRFSAERPKGSFSTLEIQRTEQGDSAMYLCASSYLSRLRDSNEQYFGPGTRLTVT.